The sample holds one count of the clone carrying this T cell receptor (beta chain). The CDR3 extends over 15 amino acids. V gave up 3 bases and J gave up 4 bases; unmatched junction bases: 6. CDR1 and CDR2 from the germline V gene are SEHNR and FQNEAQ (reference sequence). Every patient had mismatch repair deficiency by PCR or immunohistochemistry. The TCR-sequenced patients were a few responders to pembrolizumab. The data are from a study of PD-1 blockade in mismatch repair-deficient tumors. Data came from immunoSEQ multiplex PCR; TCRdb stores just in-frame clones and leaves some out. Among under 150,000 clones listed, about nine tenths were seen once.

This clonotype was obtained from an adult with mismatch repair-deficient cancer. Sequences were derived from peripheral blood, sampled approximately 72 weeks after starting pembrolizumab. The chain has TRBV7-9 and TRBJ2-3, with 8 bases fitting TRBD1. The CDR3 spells CASSFGQGEADTQYF. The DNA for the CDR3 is TGTGCCAGCAGCTTCGGACAGGGCGAGGCAGATACGCAGTATTTT.